This TCR beta chain was sequenced during a study of cytomegalovirus exposure and HLA in healthy donors. Study findings and constraints: Later analysis associated a missense DCLRE1C variant with TCR beta V- and J-gene trimming.

Germline CDR1 and CDR2: LGHNT and FRNRAP. The CDR3 is made up of 16 amino acids. V trimming: 3 bases; J trimming: 6 bases; junction bases outside the gene matches: 10. Comments on this clone: The antigen remains unidentified.

Researchers ran the PCR with 60 Vbeta and 13 Jbeta primers. Some clones are missing from TCRdb's copy, which holds only in-frame ones; the method was immunoSEQ multiplex PCR. The table has approximately 240,000 clones, 70% to 85% seen once. The chain couples TRBV12-5 to TRBJ1-2, with 10 nucleotides matching TRBD1. The sequence was collected from a woman aged 40 to 55 in good health and CMV-seronegative. Sequencing was done on a sample of PBMCs. The CDR3 nucleotides are TGTGCTAGTGGTTTCTCTGGGACAGGGGCGGGTCATGGCTACACCTTC. Translation: CASGFSGTGAGHGYTF.